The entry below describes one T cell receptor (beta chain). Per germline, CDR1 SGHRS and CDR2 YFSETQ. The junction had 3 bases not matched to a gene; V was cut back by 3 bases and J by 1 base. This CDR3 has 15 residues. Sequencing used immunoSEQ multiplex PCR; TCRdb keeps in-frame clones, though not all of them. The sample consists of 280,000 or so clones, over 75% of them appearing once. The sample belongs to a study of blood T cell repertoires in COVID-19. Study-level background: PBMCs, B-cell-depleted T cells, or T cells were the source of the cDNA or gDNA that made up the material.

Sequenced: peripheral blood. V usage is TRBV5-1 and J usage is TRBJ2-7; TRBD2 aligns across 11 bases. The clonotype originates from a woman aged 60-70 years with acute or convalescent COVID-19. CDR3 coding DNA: TGCGCCAGCAGCTGGGGGACTAGCGGATCCTACGAGCAGTACTTC. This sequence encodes CASSWGTSGSYEQYF.